This paragraph covers one TCR beta chain sequence. The sample belongs to a study of blood T cell repertoires in COVID-19. Original data processing: Amplification from reference gene primers served as the basis for estimated nucleated cell counts. Clones were read by immunoSEQ multiplex PCR, and TCRdb kept only the in-frame ones, dropping some. V and J calls and clone size are given by that table; D and trimming were obtained from the DNA. The table shows under 75,000 clones, with approximately 79% occurring only once. This CDR3 comprises 14 residues. Trimming cost V 4 bases and J 2 bases; bases outside gene matches: 4. Per germline, CDR1 SQVTM and CDR2 ANQGSEA.

The chain is built from TRBV29-1 and TRBJ1-5; TRBD1 matches at 8 bases. The receptor's source is a woman between 70 and 85 years old with acute or convalescent COVID-19. The source material was peripheral blood. Here the CDR3 DNA reads TGCAGCGTTGTGGAGACAGGGGGCAATCAGCCCCAGCATTTT. Translating gives CSVVETGGNQPQHF.